These 2 T cell receptor beta chains came from one sample sequenced in a study of graft-versus-host responses after intestinal transplantation. Clones were read by immunoSEQ multiplex PCR, and TCRdb kept only the in-frame ones, dropping some. Of 65,000 to 85,000 clones detected, over 75% appear once; the ten largest clones hold around 8%. Antigen specificity for these receptors is unknown. The input for sequencing was unstimulated CD8+ T cells sorted from spleen or lymph node cells, taken before transplant. These receptors came from a human donor who was the organ donor for an intestinal transplant.

The V and J genes are TRBV13 and TRBJ2-1, with TRBD2 matching over 9 bases. The ends lost 6 bases at V and 8 bases at J; junction bases unmatched: 14. This CDR3 has 16 amino acids. Germline V gene data show CDR1 as PRHDT and CDR2 as FYEKMQ (reference sequence). The CDR3 region is CASSSRGGPGLDEQFF. CDR3 coding DNA: TGTGCCAGCAGTTCGCGGGGGGGGCCCGGTTTAGATGAGCAGTTCTTC.

The chain couples TRBV28 to TRBJ2-1; 9 bases match TRBD2. CDR1 is MDHEN and CDR2 is SYDVKM in the germline V gene. Trimming took 3 bases from V and 1 from J; bases not matched to a gene: 1. The CDR3 length is 15 residues. The CDR3 DNA is TGTGCCAGCAGTTTTAGCGGGGGATCCTACAATGAGCAGTTCTTC. Translating it yields CASSFSGGSYNEQFF.